The 31 T cell receptor beta chains listed next were all sequenced from one sample in a study of T cells in Graves' hyperthyroidism and ophthalmopathy. The TCR beta CDR3 regions underwent amplification using RNA transcripts as the source. HTBI primers drove first-round RT-PCR of the TCR CDR3. One entry per CDR3 protein results from TCRdb running MiXCR on the multiplex PCR reads. The data contain hundreds of thousands of distinct CDR3 sequences, 45% of them singletons. Sequencing was done on a sample of peripheral blood or thyroid tissue (not recorded which). These receptors all come from an adult man with Graves' disease, either hyperthyroidism or ophthalmopathy (not recorded which).

This chain joins TRBV7-9 and TRBJ1-5, with a tentative D call TRBD1 (5 bases). Trimming took 5 bases from V and 4 from J, leaving 12 bases between them. Looked up from germline, CDR1 is SEHNR and CDR2 is FQNEAQ (reference sequence). The CDR3 sequence is 14 residues long. The DNA of the CDR3 is TGTGCCAGCAGCGGATTGGGACGGAATCAGCCCCAGCATTTT. This sequence encodes CASSGLGRNQPQHF.

This rearrangement joins TRBV7-9 to TRBJ1-1; no clear D. Looked up from germline, CDR1 is SEHNR and CDR2 is FQNEAQ (reference sequence). Deletions cut 6 bases from V and 3 bases from J, with 11 bases between. The CDR3 covers 13 residues. The CDR3, as DNA: TGTGCCAGCAGTTCGTTTGGATACACTGAAGCTTTCTTT. Translated, it gives CASSSFGYTEAFF.

CDR3 in amino acids: CSGGVATGGVLNTEAFF. The CDR3 DNA reads as TGCAGCGGCGGTGTGGCGACAGGGGGCGTCTTGAACACTGAAGCTTTCTTT. The gene calls are TRBV29-1 and TRBJ1-1; 10 bases line up with TRBD1. Germline-derived CDR1 and CDR2 are SQVTM and ANQGSEA. V shed 7 bases and J 0 bases; nucleotides not matched to a gene: 14. The CDR3 extends over 17 amino acids.

This clonotype was counted ten times or more. The chain employs TRBV11-2 and TRBJ1-1; D not certain. The V gene's germline CDR1 is SGHAT and CDR2 FQNNGV. This CDR3 is built from 12 residues. V dropped 5 bases and J dropped 8 bases, with 12 bases sitting between them. The CDR3 here is CASSLPFLEAFF. The CDR3 DNA reads TGTGCCAGCAGCCTTCCCTTCCTAGAAGCTTTCTTT.

This clonotype was picked up many times. The chain joins TRBV7-8 to TRBJ2-5; 7 bases agree with TRBD1. Germline V gene data show CDR1 as SGHVS and CDR2 as FQNEAQ. V gave up 1 base and J gave up 4 bases; unmatched junction bases: 6. The CDR3 has 15 amino acids. The CDR3 sequence is CASSLGGGNGETQYF. Here the CDR3 DNA reads TGTGCCAGCAGCTTAGGAGGGGGCAACGGAGAGACCCAGTACTTC.

This clonotype was detected ten times or more. CDR3 amino acids: CSVDKSGDTEAFF. Written as DNA, the CDR3 is TGCAGCGTTGATAAATCAGGGGACACTGAAGCTTTCTTT. The V call is TRBV29-1, the J call TRBJ1-1; tentative D call: TRBD1 (6 bases). Between the trimmed V and J ends, which lost 3 bases and 3 bases, there was a span of 11 bases. The CDR3 contains 13 residues. Per the germline V gene, CDR1 is SQVTM and CDR2 is ANQGSEA.

The chain combines TRBV12-3 or TRBV12-4 with TRBJ1-5; 10 bases map to TRBD1. This CDR3 spans 16 amino acids. V lost 6 bases and J lost 5; bases outside the gene matches: 10. CDR3 region: CASRAQGGQGYQPQHF. The CDR3 DNA reads TGTGCCAGCAGAGCCCAGGGGGGACAGGGGTATCAGCCCCAGCATTTT.

About this clonotype itself: A junction boundary mismatches the germline segment, possibly from a read error. The rearrangement links TRBV2 to TRBJ2-5; 10 nucleotides line up with TRBD2. From germline, CDR1 is SNHLY and CDR2 FYNNEI. This CDR3 is 15 amino acids long. In DNA form, the CDR3 reads TGTGCCACCAGTGATCAGGGACTAGCGAGAGAGACCCAGTACTTC. It translates to CATSDQGLARETQYF.

The chain carries TRBV2 and TRBJ1-4; D is undetermined. CDR1 and CDR2 from the germline V gene are SNHLY and FYNNEI. The CDR3 sequence is 13 residues long. Trimming shortened V by 4 bases and J by 8 bases, and 11 bases separated the two germline ends. The CDR3 sequence is CASSAPRGEKLFF. Written as DNA, the CDR3 is TGTGCCAGCAGTGCCCCCCGCGGGGAAAAACTGTTTTTT. Combining the CDR3 with reference TRBV2 and TRBJ1-4 gives the whole variable domain EPEVTQTPSHQVTQMGQEVILRCVPISNHLYFYWYRQILGQKVEFLVSFYNNEISEKSEIFDDQFSVERPDGSNFTLKIRSTKLEDSAMYFCASSAPRGEKLFFGSGTQLSVL.

This clonotype was counted only a few times. The rearrangement links TRBV7-9 to TRBJ1-2; tentatively, D is TRBD1 (5 bases). Trimming pared 4 bases from V and 5 bases from J, leaving 11 bases between. CDR1 is SEHNR, CDR2 FQNEAQ, per germline (reference sequence). This CDR3 is 13 amino acids long. This chain's CDR3 is CASSSGGEYGYTF. CDR3 in DNA: TGTGCCAGCAGCTCCGGGGGGGAGTATGGCTACACCTTC.

This chain links TRBV7-9 with TRBJ1-4; perhaps TRBD1 as D (5 bases). The germline CDR1 and CDR2 sequences are SEHNR and FQNEAQ (reference sequence). CDR3 length: 14 amino acids. Deletions cut 5 bases from V and 7 bases from J, with 14 bases between. The CDR3 here is CASSQSGGSEKLFF. The CDR3 bases are TGTGCCAGCAGCCAAAGCGGGGGAAGTGAAAAACTGTTTTTT.

The V call is TRBV29-1, the J call TRBJ1-4; TRBD1 might be the D (6 bases). This CDR3 has 13 residues. Trimming took 7 bases from V and 4 from J, leaving 13 bases between them. The germline CDR1 and CDR2 sequences are SQVTM and ANQGSEA. The CDR3, as DNA: TGCAGCGGGGGGGAGGGGGATAATGAAAAACTGTTTTTT. Residues: CSGGEGDNEKLFF.

The chain is built from TRBV10-3 and TRBJ1-6; 9 nucleotides line up with TRBD1. Trimming removed 5 bases from V and 9 bases from J; junction bases left unmatched: 5. Germline V gene lookup returns CDR1 ENHRY and CDR2 SYGVKD. CDR3 length equals 14 residues. The CDR3 sequence is CAISPGTGSSPLHF. The DNA for the CDR3 is TGTGCCATCAGTCCCGGGACAGGGAGTTCACCCCTCCACTTT.

V gene TRBV7-9 combines with J gene TRBJ2-5; possibly TRBD1 or TRBD2 for D (6 bases each). The CDR3 sequence is 13 residues long. With 8 bases removed from V and 0 bases from J, the gap between germline ends came to 10 bases. Germline V gives CDR1 SEHNR, CDR2 FQNEAQ (reference sequence). CDR3 DNA sequence: TGTGCCAGCGGGGGGCCTTACCAAGAGACCCAGTACTTC. It yields the protein CASGGPYQETQYF. Together with reference TRBV7-9 and TRBJ2-5, the CDR3 gives the full variable domain: DTGVSQNPRHKITKRGQNVTFRCDPISEHNRLYWYRQTLGQGPEFLTYFQNEAQLEKSRLLSDRFSAERPKGSFSTLEIQRTEQGDSAMYLCASGGPYQETQYFGPGTRLLVL.

This clonotype appeared many times. The V call is TRBV14, the J call TRBJ2-7; TRBD1 might be the D (5 bases). The CDR3 is 15 amino acids. Germline assignment: CDR1 SGHDN and CDR2 FVKESK. Trimming left V 0 bases short and J 2 bases short, with 11 bases between. The CDR3 protein is CASSQDRQSAYEQYF. CDR3 nucleotides: TGTGCCAGCAGCCAAGATCGACAGTCTGCCTACGAGCAGTACTTC.

The chain employs TRBV19 and TRBJ1-2, with TRBD1 identical over 8 bases. Looked up from germline, CDR1 is LNHDA and CDR2 is SQIVND (reference sequence). This CDR3 is 14 amino acids long. V was clipped by 6 bases and J by 6 bases; unmatched bases: 9. CDR3 amino acids: CASSPRQGMDGYTF. The DNA of the CDR3 is TGTGCCAGTAGCCCCCGACAGGGGATGGATGGCTACACCTTC. Supplemented by reference TRBV19 and TRBJ1-2, the full variable domain reads DGGITQSPKYLFRKEGQNVTLSCEQNLNHDAMYWYRQDPGQGLRLIYYSQIVNDFQKGDIAEGYSVSREKKESFPLTVTSAQKNPTAFYLCASSPRQGMDGYTFGSGTRLTVV.

V is TRBV2 and J is TRBJ1-2; TRBD1 agrees at 9 bases. Looked up from germline, CDR1 is SNHLY and CDR2 is FYNNEI. This CDR3 is built from 10 residues. The trim removed 11 bases at V and 8 bases at J, leaving 3 bases unmatched. CDR3 loop: CARDRDGYTF. The CDR3 nucleotides read TGTGCCCGGGACAGGGACGGCTACACCTTC.

CDR3 DNA: TGTGCCAGCAGCTTTTCGGGCTACACCTTC. It yields the protein CASSFSGYTF. The chain recombines TRBV7-2 with TRBJ1-2; no reliable D call. Germline V CDR1 and CDR2: SGHTA, FQGNSA. This CDR3 comprises 10 residues. Trimming shortened V by 3 bases and J by 8 bases, and 4 bases separated the two germline ends.

The chain recombines TRBV7-2 with TRBJ1-6; 9 bases align to TRBD1. The J segment lost 7 bases and the V segment lost 5 bases, leaving 6 bases of the junction unmatched. Per the germline V gene, CDR1 is SGHTA and CDR2 is FQGNSA. The CDR3 is 15 residues long. Written as DNA, the CDR3 is TGTGCCAGCAGCGCAGGGGGACAGGGAAATTCACCCCTCCACTTT. It yields the protein CASSAGGQGNSPLHF.

This clonotype was observed at least ten times. CDR3 amino acids: CASSFGIGQPQHF. The CDR3 DNA sequence: TGTGCCAGCAGTTTCGGTATAGGTCAGCCCCAGCATTTT. This chain joins TRBV12-3 or TRBV12-4 and TRBJ1-5; D remains ambiguous. V lost 3 bases and J lost 6, with 9 bases in between. CDR3 size: 13 residues.

The V and J genes are TRBV7-2 and TRBJ1-2; TRBD1 matches at 10 bases. Trimming removed 4 bases from V and 3 bases from J; junction bases left unmatched: 11. This CDR3 has 17 residues. Germline V gene sequence: CDR1 SGHTA, CDR2 FQGNSA. This CDR3 reads CASSYNAAGQGDYGYTF. As DNA, the CDR3 is TGTGCCAGCAGCTACAATGCCGCAGGACAGGGGGACTATGGCTACACCTTC. The entire variable domain, with the rest obtained from reference TRBV7-2 and TRBJ1-2, is as follows: GAGVSQSPSNKVTEKGKDVELRCDPISGHTALYWYRQSLGQGLEFLIYFQGNSAPDKSGLPSDRFSAERTGGSVSTLTIQRTQQEDSAVYLCASSYNAAGQGDYGYTFGSGTRLTVV.

The chain has TRBV24-1 and TRBJ2-7; TRBD2 matches at 8 bases. CDR3 length equals 13 residues. Unmatched junction bases numbered 6, after V lost 10 bases and J lost 2 bases. Germline values: CDR1 KGHDR, CDR2 SFDVKD. Here the CDR3 reads CATSDSGAYEQYF. CDR3 coding DNA: TGTGCCACGTCCGATAGCGGGGCCTACGAGCAGTACTTC.

The chain employs TRBV5-8 and TRBJ1-5, with TRBD1 matching over 7 bases. The CDR3 loop spans 14 amino acids. After removal of 4 bases from V and 7 bases from J, the junction contained 8 bases not matched to a gene. Germline CDR1 reads SGHTS; CDR2 reads YDEGEE. The CDR3 sequence: CASSQGVSKQPQHF. CDR3 nucleotides: TGTGCCAGCAGCCAGGGGGTATCGAAGCAGCCCCAGCATTTT. Full variable domain (missing parts from reference TRBV5-8 and TRBJ1-5): EAGVTQSPTHLIKTRGQQATLRCSPISGHTSVYWYQQALGLGLQFLLWYDEGEERNRGNFPPRFSGRQFPNYSSELNVNALELEDSALYLCASSQGVSKQPQHFGDGTRLSIL.

In regard to this clonotype: Lacking the conserved final phenylalanine or tryptophan, this CDR3 likely reflects a read error. Because the CDR3's place on the DNA is in doubt, the DNA is left out and the CDR3 is given as listed by TCRdb. The rearrangement links TRBV21-1 to TRBJ1-2; TRBD1 is taken as the D call from the table, unchecked against the DNA. TRBV21-1 is flagged as a pseudogene. The CDR3 length equals 15 residues, ends included. The CDR3 is CASRNADRGVDGYTL.

This clonotype was picked up a small number of times. The rearrangement joins TRBV9 to TRBJ1-6; no firm D call. With 0 bases removed from V and 0 bases from J, the gap between germline ends came to 10 bases. The CDR3 is made up of 17 amino acids. Germline CDR1 reads SGDLS; CDR2 reads YYNGEE. CDR3 nucleotides: TGTGCCAGCAGCGTAGGGGTCTCTAGCTCCTATAATTCACCCCTCCACTTT. Protein sequence: CASSVGVSSSYNSPLHF. Filled out from reference TRBV9 and TRBJ1-6, the complete variable domain reads DSGVTQTPKHLITATGQRVTLRCSPRSGDLSVYWYQQSLDQGLQFLIQYYNGEERAKGNILERFSAQQFPDLHSELNLSSLELGDSALYFCASSVGVSSSYNSPLHFGNGTRLTVT.

This clonotype was found many times. DNA for the CDR3: TGCAGCGCCCTGGACAGGAACTATGGCTACACCTTC. It specifies CSALDRNYGYTF. The rearrangement links TRBV29-1 to TRBJ1-2; 7 nucleotides align to TRBD1. The CDR3 extends over 12 amino acids. Germline CDR1 and CDR2: SQVTM and ANQGSEA. J was trimmed by 2 bases and V by 7 bases; bases with no gene match: 4.

The chain carries TRBV5-6 and TRBJ1-1, with D maybe TRBD1 (6 bases). V was shortened by 2 bases and J by 0 bases, with 11 bases between the two germline ends. Germline loops: CDR1 SGHDT, CDR2 YYEEEE. This CDR3 is built from 15 residues. CDR3 region: CASSFNGGMNTEAFF. For the CDR3, the DNA is TGTGCCAGCAGCTTTAATGGGGGCATGAACACTGAAGCTTTCTTT.

This chain connects TRBV5-6 to TRBJ2-7; D could derive from TRBD1 or TRBD2 (5 bases each). This CDR3 contains 15 residues. V was trimmed by 0 bases and J by 2 bases, leaving 12 bases between them. Germline V gene sequence: CDR1 SGHDT, CDR2 YYEEEE. The CDR3 protein is CASSLDGALTYEQYF. The CDR3 DNA follows: TGTGCCAGCAGCTTGGACGGGGCCTTGACCTACGAGCAGTACTTC.

This rearrangement joins TRBV7-2 to TRBJ2-7; TRBD2 aligns across 12 bases. V was pared by 5 bases and J by 4 bases, with 12 bases of the junction left unmatched. Germline V gene lookup returns CDR1 SGHTA and CDR2 FQGNSA. The CDR3 is 17 amino acids. In DNA, the CDR3 is TGTGCCAGCAGCGAAGGACTAGCGGGACAGGGTGTGTACGAGCAGTACTTC. The encoded protein is CASSEGLAGQGVYEQYF.

This clonotype occurred many times. V usage is TRBV24-1 and J usage is TRBJ1-2; 9 nucleotides match TRBD1. This CDR3 spans 15 amino acids. From germline, CDR1 is KGHDR and CDR2 SFDVKD. J lost 6 bases, V lost 4 bases, and 8 bases had no gene match. The CDR3 coding sequence is TGTGCCACCAGTGACGGGGACAGGGAATCACATGGCTACACCTTC. The encoded protein is CATSDGDRESHGYTF.

This clonotype was detected a few times. The rearrangement uses TRBV29-1 and TRBJ1-2; D is possibly TRBD1 (6 bases). The germline V gene has CDR1 SQVTM and CDR2 ANQGSEA. Trimming pared 6 bases from V and 5 bases from J, leaving 10 bases between. The CDR3 loop spans 11 amino acids. The CDR3 spells CSVPGQYGYTF. The CDR3 nucleotides read TGCAGCGTACCCGGACAGTATGGCTACACCTTC. Based on the CDR3 plus reference TRBV29-1 and TRBJ1-2, the full variable domain is SAVISQKPSRDICQRGTSLTIQCQVDSQVTMMFWYRQQPGQSLTLIATANQGSEATYESGFVIDKFPISRPNLTFSTLTVSNMSPEDSSIYLCSVPGQYGYTFGSGTRLTVV.